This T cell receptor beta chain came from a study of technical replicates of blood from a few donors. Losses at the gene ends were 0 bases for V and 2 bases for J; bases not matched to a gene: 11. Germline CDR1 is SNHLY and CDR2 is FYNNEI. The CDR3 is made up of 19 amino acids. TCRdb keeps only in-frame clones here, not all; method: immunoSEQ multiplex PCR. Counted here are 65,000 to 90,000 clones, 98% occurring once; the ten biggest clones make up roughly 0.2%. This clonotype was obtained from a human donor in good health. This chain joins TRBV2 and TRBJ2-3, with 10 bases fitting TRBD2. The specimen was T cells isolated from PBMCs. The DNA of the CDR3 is TGTGCCAGCAGTGAAGCGTTAACTAGCGGGGAAGGCTCCACAGATACGCAGTATTTT. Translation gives CASSEALTSGEGSTDTQYF. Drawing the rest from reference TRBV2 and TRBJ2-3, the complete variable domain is EPEVTQTPSHQVTQMGQEVILRCVPISNHLYFYWYRQILGQKVEFLVSFYNNEISEKSEIFDDQFSVERPDGSNFTLKIRSTKLEDSAMYFCASSEALTSGEGSTDTQYFGPGTRLTVL.